This entry lists 5 T cell receptor beta chains sequenced from one sample in a study of beta chain features in type 1 diabetes. Study outcomes and limitations: Shorter TCRB CDR3s, moderately but significantly so, marked every one of the four CD4+ subsets in Type 1 diabetes patients.

cDNA synthesis used the whole RNA isolate, giving expressed TCRB sequences. Method: immunoSEQ multiplex PCR; TCRdb's copy keeps in-frame clones and lacks some. The table has about 340,000 clones, about 13% seen once. Their cognate antigens are unknown. The sequencing sample was made of naive CD4+ T cells from blood. The receptors here all came from a woman aged 18-29 years with type 1 diabetes.

This clone was counted only a few times. The chain combines TRBV30 with TRBJ2-1; the match to TRBD2 covers 13 bases. V lost 3 bases and J lost 6; bases outside the gene matches: 11. This CDR3 contains 17 residues. Germline CDR1 reads GTSNPN; CDR2 reads SVGIG (reference sequence). The CDR3 nucleotides read TGTGCCTGGAGAGACATCGGGACTAGCGGGACGAGCAATGAGCAGTTCTTC. Translated: CAWRDIGTSGTSNEQFF.

This clone was seen only a few times. The chain joins TRBV18 to TRBJ1-3; 7 nucleotides align to TRBD1. This CDR3 is built from 18 residues. The germline V gene encodes CDR1 KGHSH and CDR2 LQKENI. V lost 4 bases and J lost 3; bases outside the gene matches: 15. The CDR3 loop reads CASSQTTGMGVIGNTIYF. CDR3 sequence (DNA): TGTGCCAGCTCACAGACGACAGGGATGGGCGTAATTGGAAACACCATATATTTT.

The chain is built from TRBV7-8 and TRBJ1-1; 7 bases agree with TRBD1. Germline loops: CDR1 SGHVS, CDR2 FQNEAQ. The V and J ends lost 8 bases and 2 bases, in that order; junction bases with no gene match: 5. The CDR3 length is 13 residues. CDR3 sequence: CASSEGGNTEAFF. The CDR3 DNA reads as TGTGCCAGCTCCGAAGGGGGCAACACTGAAGCTTTCTTT. The complete variable domain, with remaining parts taken from reference TRBV7-8 and TRBJ1-1, reads GAGVSQSPRYKVAKRGQDVALRCDPISGHVSLFWYQQALGQGPEFLTYFQNEAQLDKSGLPSDRFFAERPEGSVSTLKIQRTQQEDSAVYLCASSEGGNTEAFFGQGTRLTVV.

V gene TRBV9 combines with J gene TRBJ2-3; possible D gene TRBD2, 5 bases. Germline V gene sequence: CDR1 SGDLS, CDR2 YYNGEE. V was trimmed by 4 bases and J by 2 bases, leaving 17 bases between them. The CDR3 totals 16 residues. CDR3 sequence (DNA): TGTGCCAGCAGCCCACCCAAGGAGGCCCACACAGATACGCAGTATTTT. This encodes CASSPPKEAHTDTQYF.

The V call is TRBV5-1, the J call TRBJ2-5; D gene unclear. This CDR3 spans 14 amino acids. The V and J ends lost 3 bases and 5 bases respectively, with 14 bases between them. Germline V gene lookup returns CDR1 SGHRS and CDR2 YFSETQ. The CDR3 spells CASSSSRSSETQYF. CDR3 nucleotide sequence: TGCGCCAGCAGCTCGTCTAGGAGTAGCGAGACCCAGTACTTC.